This T cell receptor (beta chain) was documented in a study of spatial heterogeneity in lung cancer. A single record per CDR3 protein comes from TCRdb applying MiXCR to the 5' RACE reads. The sample carries about 28,000 distinct CDR3 sequences, 7.5% to 9.5% recorded once. The time point is: sample taken at primary tumor resection. Unsorted whole RNA from tumor, nontumor lung or frozen PBMC underwent sequencing. The trim removed 2 bases at V and 0 bases at J, leaving 3 bases unmatched. The CDR3 contains 15 residues. The germline CDR1 and CDR2 sequences are GTSNPN and SVGIG (reference sequence). The chain couples TRBV30 to TRBJ2-3; 9 nucleotides align to TRBD1. The receptor comes from a female donor with early-stage non-small cell lung cancer. The sample consisted of PBMCs, taken at surgery. CDR3 in amino acids: CAWSTGTGSTDTQYF. The CDR3 DNA sequence: TGTGCCTGGAGTACCGGGACAGGGAGCACAGATACGCAGTATTTT.